Described below is a single T cell receptor (beta chain) sequence and its context. This entry belongs to a study of early stage breast cancer tumors. Deletions cut 3 bases from V and 8 bases from J, with 20 bases between. The CDR3 length is 16 residues. Germline loops: CDR1 SGHNT, CDR2 YYREEE (reference sequence). Repertoires were generated with immunoSEQ multiplex PCR, while TCRdb's copy carries only in-frame clones and drops some. The sample contains tens of thousands of clones, 72% of which appear only once. The chain recombines TRBV5-4 with TRBJ1-4, with D tentatively TRBD1 (6 bases). The sample was blood. The receptor was derived from a person aged 45-60 years with breast cancer. The CDR3 region is CASSSAGGSNLEKLFF. CDR3 nucleotides: TGTGCCAGCAGCTCCGCCGGGGGCAGCAATCTCGAAAAACTGTTTTTT.